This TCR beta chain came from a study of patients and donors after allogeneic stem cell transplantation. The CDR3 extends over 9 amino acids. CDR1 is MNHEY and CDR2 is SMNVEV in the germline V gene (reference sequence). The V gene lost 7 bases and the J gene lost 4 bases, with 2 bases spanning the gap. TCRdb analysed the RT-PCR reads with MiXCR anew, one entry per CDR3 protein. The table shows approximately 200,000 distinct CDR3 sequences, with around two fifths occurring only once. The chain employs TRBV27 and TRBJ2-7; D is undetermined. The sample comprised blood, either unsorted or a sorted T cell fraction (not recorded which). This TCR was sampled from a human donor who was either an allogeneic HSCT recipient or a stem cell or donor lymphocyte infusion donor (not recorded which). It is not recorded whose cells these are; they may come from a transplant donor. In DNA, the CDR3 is TGTGCCAGCAAGTACGAGCAGTACTTC. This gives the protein CASKYEQYF.